This passage covers 6 T cell receptor beta chains from one sample sequenced in a study of blood T cell repertoires in COVID-19 (dated by TCRdb to 2020 to 2021). Libraries were built with the immunoSEQ multiplex PCR assay. TCRdb holds this immuneACCESS table with in-frame rearrangements only. Some clones are missing; in checked studies, unresolved V genes explain under half, and the rest has no known cause. Counted in this sample were about 210,000 clones; around nine tenths of them appeared once. The top ten constitute around 4.8% of the sample. Sequencing was performed on peripheral blood. These receptors were obtained from a woman in her thirties or forties with acute or convalescent COVID-19.

The rearrangement links TRBV28 to TRBJ1-2, with 9 bases that match TRBD1. V dropped 4 bases and J dropped 10; count of bases not matched to a gene: 10. CDR1 is MDHEN and CDR2 is SYDVKM in the germline V gene. The CDR3 loop spans 14 amino acids. The CDR3 sequence is CASSSTGTGYFYTF. As DNA, the CDR3 is TGTGCCAGCAGTTCTACCGGGACAGGGTATTTCTACACCTTC.

The rearrangement uses TRBV29-1 and TRBJ1-2; 7 bases are shared with TRBD1. The CDR3 loop spans 13 amino acids. Per germline, CDR1 SQVTM and CDR2 ANQGSEA. The V segment lost 6 bases and the J segment 1 base; nucleotides outside the gene matches: 5. CDR3 sequence reads: CSVPTGRNYGYTF. CDR3 bases: TGCAGCGTCCCGACAGGGCGTAACTATGGCTACACCTTC. The variable domain in full, completed from reference TRBV29-1 and TRBJ1-2, reads SAVISQKPSRDICQRGTSLTIQCQVDSQVTMMFWYRQQPGQSLTLIATANQGSEATYESGFVIDKFPISRPNLTFSTLTVSNMSPEDSSIYLCSVPTGRNYGYTFGSGTRLTVV.

V gene TRBV12-2 combines with J gene TRBJ2-7; the table's D call TRBD2 went unverified against the DNA. TRBV12-2 corresponds to a pseudogene. This CDR3 has 15 amino acids. This CDR3 reads CASRKKPRVCCEQYV. The DNA for the CDR3 is TGTGCAAGTCGCAAAAAACCTCGGGTCTGTTGCGAGCAGTACGTC.

The rearrangement links TRBV24-1 to TRBJ2-1; 11 bases line up with TRBD1. Trimming cost V 3 bases and J 9 bases; bases outside gene matches: 9. The CDR3 has 16 residues. Germline CDR1 and CDR2: KGHDR and SFDVKD. The CDR3 coding sequence is TGTGCCACCAGTGATCTCCCGGGACAGGGGGGGAGTGAGCAGTTCTTC. This sequence encodes CATSDLPGQGGSEQFF.

This chain joins TRBV19 and TRBJ2-5; no definite D call. The CDR3 length is 11 residues. Germline V gene sequence: CDR1 LNHDA, CDR2 SQIVND (reference sequence). Trimming pared 6 bases from V and 5 bases from J, leaving 7 bases between. The CDR3 sequence is CASRAMETQYF. DNA of the CDR3: TGTGCCAGTAGAGCCATGGAGACCCAGTACTTC.

The chain couples TRBV11-3 to TRBJ1-1; tentatively, D is TRBD1 (5 bases). The germline CDR1 and CDR2 sequences are SGHNT and YENEEA. The V end was cut by 4 bases, the J end by 4 bases, with 16 bases between. The CDR3 totals 15 residues. The CDR3 reads CASSSSRGEGTEAFF. CDR3 in DNA: TGTGCCAGCAGCTCAAGTCGGGGGGAGGGCACTGAAGCTTTCTTT.